Listed here is a single T cell receptor (beta chain). What it recognizes is unknown. TCRdb independently ran MiXCR on the reads; one entry per CDR3 protein. Here the sample spans 250,000 or so distinct CDR3 sequences, over 15% being singletons. CDR1 is LGHNT and CDR2 is FRNRAP in the germline V gene. Trimming cost V 4 bases and J 5 bases; bases outside gene matches: 10. This CDR3 has 16 amino acids. This entry comes from a study of T cell repertoires in cytomegalovirus infection. Study information: TCR beta signatures that were public indicated CMV infection and matching HLA type. Study results and limitations: There were HLA-C-restricted CMV-specific TCR beta clonotypes dominating the ex vivo response. Cumulative frequency of public TCR beta families picked out carriers of CMV plus the relevant HLA.

The sample consisted of CD8+ T cells from PBMCs. This clonotype was sampled from a human donor in good health (CMV status not recorded). Some clones in this sample may be carry-over from other donors' samples. The rearrangement uses TRBV12-5 and TRBJ2-1, with 8 nucleotides matching TRBD1. The CDR3 nucleotides read TGTGCTAGTGGTTCCACCACCGGGACAGGACACAATGAGCAGTTCTTC. Translating it yields CASGSTTGTGHNEQFF.